Sequencing of this TCR beta chain was carried out in a study of cytomegalovirus exposure and HLA in healthy donors. Use of 60 Vbeta and 13 Jbeta primers characterized the PCR. Sequencing used immunoSEQ multiplex PCR; TCRdb keeps in-frame clones, though not all of them. The sample yields 90,000 to 95,000 clones, around 81% seen once. CDR1 and CDR2 (germline): MNHNY, SVGAGI (reference sequence). The CDR3 runs to 13 residues. The specimen was PBMCs. The clonotype comes from a young man in good health and CMV-seronegative. This chain connects TRBV6-6 to TRBJ2-5; D perhaps matches TRBD2 (7 bases). The J call is uncertain, as TRBJ2-7 better fits the DNA end. The CDR3: CAIQGGGADEQYF. The CDR3, as DNA: TGTGCCATTCAAGGGGGAGGGGCCGACGAGCAGTACTTC.